This T cell receptor beta chain came from a study of cytomegalovirus exposure and HLA in healthy donors. On the study more broadly: Among the roughly 370 genotyped donors, 65% to 85% were placed in the Caucasian-associated ancestry cluster.

The study, taken as a whole, reports: Listed as cytomegalovirus-associated were over 150 TCR beta chains. TCR beta sequences reportedly predicted most subjects' HLA-A and HLA-B alleles accurately. When a later analysis was performed, an Asian-associated ancestry cluster reportedly had fewer N-insertions than the roughly 700-donor mean.

The V and J ends lost 2 bases and 3 bases, in that order; junction bases with no gene match: 3. Looked up from germline, CDR1 is MDHEN and CDR2 is SYDVKM. There are 14 residues in the CDR3. The PCR employed 60 Vbeta primers together with 13 Jbeta primers. The repertoire was sequenced with immunoSEQ multiplex PCR; TCRdb's copy has only in-frame clones and lacks some. Of about 130,000 clones in the sample, 65% to 80% are singletons; the top ten hold 13%. As to this clone: Its antigen is unknown.

This clonotype originated in a woman between 40 and 55 years old in good health and CMV-seropositive. The sequenced sample was PBMCs. V gene TRBV28 combines with J gene TRBJ2-7, with 8 bases aligning to TRBD2. In DNA, the CDR3 is TGTGCCAGCAGTTTAAGGCGGGAGGTCTACGAGCAGTACTTC. Residues: CASSLRREVYEQYF.